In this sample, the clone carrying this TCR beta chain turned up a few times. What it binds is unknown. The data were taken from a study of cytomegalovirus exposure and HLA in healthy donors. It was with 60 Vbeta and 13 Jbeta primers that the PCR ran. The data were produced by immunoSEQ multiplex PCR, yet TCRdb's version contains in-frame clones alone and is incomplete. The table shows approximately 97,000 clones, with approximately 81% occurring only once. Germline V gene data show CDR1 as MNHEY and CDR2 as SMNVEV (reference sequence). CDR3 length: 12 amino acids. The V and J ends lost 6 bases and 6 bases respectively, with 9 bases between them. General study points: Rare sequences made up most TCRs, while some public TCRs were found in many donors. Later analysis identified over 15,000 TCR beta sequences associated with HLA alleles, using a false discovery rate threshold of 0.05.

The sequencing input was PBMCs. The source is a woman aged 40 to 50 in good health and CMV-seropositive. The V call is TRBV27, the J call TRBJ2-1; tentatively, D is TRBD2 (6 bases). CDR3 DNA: TGTGCCAGCAGGGGGGACTCCAATGAGCAGTTCTTC. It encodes CASRGDSNEQFF.